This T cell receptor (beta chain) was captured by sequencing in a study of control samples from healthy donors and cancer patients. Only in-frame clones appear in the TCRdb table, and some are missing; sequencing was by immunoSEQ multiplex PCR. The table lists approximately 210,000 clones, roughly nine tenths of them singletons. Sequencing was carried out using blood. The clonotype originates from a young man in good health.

CDR3 sequence reads: CASTLLVTGGGNTIYF. In DNA form, the CDR3 reads TGTGCCAGCACGTTACTCGTGACAGGGGGAGGAAACACCATATATTTT. The V and J genes are TRBV2 and TRBJ1-3; 9 bases are a match to TRBD1. V dropped 7 bases and J dropped 4; count of bases not matched to a gene: 11. This CDR3 has 16 amino acids. Germline CDR1 SNHLY, CDR2 FYNNEI.